The 5 T cell receptor beta chains below all came from one sample that was sequenced in a study of blood T cell repertoires in COVID-19. Libraries were prepared by immunoSEQ multiplex PCR; TCRdb keeps only in-frame clonotypes and omits some of them. The sample has fewer than 85,000 clones; approximately 80% are singletons. The sample was peripheral blood. These receptors were collected from a woman aged 55-70 years with acute or convalescent COVID-19.

With regard to this clone: Other DNA sequences of this sample code for an identical CDR3. The rearrangement uses TRBV5-1 and TRBJ1-3; possibly TRBD1 for D (6 bases). This CDR3 contains 15 residues. V was clipped by 0 bases and J by 4 bases, with 11 bases between them. Germline V gene data show CDR1 as SGHRS and CDR2 as YFSETQ. The CDR3 spells CASSLAGAAGNTIYF. DNA for the CDR3: TGCGCCAGCAGCTTGGCAGGGGCAGCGGGAAACACCATATATTTT.

The V call is TRBV5-1, the J call TRBJ2-1, with 9 bases fitting TRBD1. Germline CDR1 is SGHRS and CDR2 is YFSETQ. Trimming cost V 4 bases and J 5 bases; bases outside gene matches: 7. This CDR3 is built from 15 residues. The CDR3 DNA reads TGCGCCAGCAGCCTATGGACAGGGGAGAACAATGAGCAGTTCTTC. It encodes CASSLWTGENNEQFF.

The chain joins TRBV12-5 to TRBJ2-3; D gene unclear. The CDR3 is 14 amino acids. The V and J ends lost 1 base and 5 bases respectively, with 10 bases between them. Germline loops: CDR1 LGHNT, CDR2 FRNRAP. This CDR3 reads CASGLATRVDTQYF. For the CDR3, the DNA is TGTGCTAGTGGTTTGGCAACGCGTGTAGATACGCAGTATTTT.

This clone was recorded once. The chain links TRBV29-1 to TRBJ2-4, with D possibly TRBD1 on 5 matching bases. This CDR3 is 16 amino acids long. Deletions cut 7 bases from V and 3 bases from J, with 22 bases between. CDR1 and CDR2 (germline): SQVTM, ANQGSEA. Here the CDR3 reads CSESSGQGAGKNIQYF. DNA for the CDR3: TGCAGCGAAAGCTCCGGGCAAGGGGCAGGCAAAAACATTCAGTACTTC.

The chain carries TRBV9 and TRBJ1-2; D is unresolved. This CDR3 is built from 12 residues. Germline assignment: CDR1 SGDLS and CDR2 YYNGEE. V lost 4 bases and J 1 base, leaving 5 bases between the germline ends. The CDR3 bases are TGTGCCAGCAGCCAGGTTAACTATGGCTACACCTTC. This codes for CASSQVNYGYTF.